The sequence of this TCR beta chain was determined in a study of identifying expanded T cells in peripheral blood. Germline V gene data show CDR1 as SGHRS and CDR2 as YFSETQ. Trimming left V 0 bases short and J 4 bases short, with 13 bases between. The CDR3 has 15 amino acids. The repertoire was sequenced with immunoSEQ multiplex PCR; TCRdb's copy has only in-frame clones and lacks some. Of 100,000 to 110,000 clones listed, 88% are singletons. This sequence was found in a person between 18 and 75 years old in good health. Specimen: blood. The rearrangement links TRBV5-1 to TRBJ1-2; tentatively, D is TRBD1 (5 bases). The CDR3 DNA reads as TGCGCCAGCAGCTTGGCCAACCAGGGAACCTATGGCTACACCTTC. Encoded protein: CASSLANQGTYGYTF.